Reported below is one TCR beta chain. Its antigen is as yet unknown. This sample was taken from a study of cytomegalovirus exposure and HLA in healthy donors. Study-level findings and limits: High specificity and sensitivity for cytomegalovirus status were reported for the classifier.

CDR1 is SGDLS and CDR2 is YYNGEE in the germline V gene. V gave up 4 bases and J gave up 5 bases; unmatched junction bases: 5. The CDR3 sequence is 13 residues long. Sequencing was performed with immunoSEQ multiplex PCR; in TCRdb, only in-frame clones are kept and a portion is missing. The sample consists of roughly 150,000 clones, 65% to 90% of them appearing once. Separate from the approximately 700-subject first cohort was the roughly 120-subject validation cohort, to which the donors belonged. The receptor was derived from a woman between 18 and 30 years old in good health and CMV-seronegative. J is TRBJ1-2 and V is TRBV9, with 7 bases aligning to TRBD1. The sample taken for sequencing was PBMCs. The chain's CDR3 is CASSPGQPYGYTF. The DNA of the CDR3 is TGTGCCAGCAGCCCGGGACAGCCTTATGGCTACACCTTC. Drawing the rest from reference TRBV9 and TRBJ1-2, the complete variable domain is DSGVTQTPKHLITATGQRVTLRCSPRSGDLSVYWYQQSLDQGLQFLIQYYNGEERAKGNILERFSAQQFPDLHSELNLSSLELGDSALYFCASSPGQPYGYTFGSGTRLTVV.